This T cell receptor (beta chain) derives from a study of shared clonotypes between healthy human individuals. Study-level results: Only blood was sampled; tissue repertoires likely differ.

All of the donors resided in Nashville, Tennessee, and each was a Caucasian adult. PCR replicates performed on unsorted PBMC used around 0.3 ug DNA, about 30,000 T cell genomes. The data were produced by immunoSEQ multiplex PCR, yet TCRdb's version contains in-frame clones alone and is incomplete. In the table there are fewer than 600,000 clones, less than 85% of which are singletons. The CDR3 is 14 amino acids. The V gene's germline CDR1 is SEHNR and CDR2 FQNEAQ (reference sequence). Trimming stripped 1 base from V and 4 bases from J, with 11 bases between. A note on this clone: Its antigen is unidentified.

J is TRBJ2-7 and V is TRBV7-9; D may be TRBD2 (5 bases). This TCR was sampled from a woman aged 40 to 55 in good health. Some clones in this sample may be carry-over from other donors' samples. The sequenced sample consisted of PBMCs. CDR3 protein: CASSLGFSGYEQYF. The CDR3 nucleotides are TGTGCCAGCAGCTTAGGTTTCTCGGGGTACGAGCAGTACTTC.